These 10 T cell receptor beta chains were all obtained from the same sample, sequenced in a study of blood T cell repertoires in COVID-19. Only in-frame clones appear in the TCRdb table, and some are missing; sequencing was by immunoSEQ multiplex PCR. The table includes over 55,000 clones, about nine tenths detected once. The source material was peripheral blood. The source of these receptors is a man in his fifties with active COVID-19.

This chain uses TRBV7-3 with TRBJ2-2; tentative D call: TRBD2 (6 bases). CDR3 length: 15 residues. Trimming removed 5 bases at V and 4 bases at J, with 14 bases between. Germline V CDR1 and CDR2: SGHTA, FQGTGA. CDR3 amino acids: CASSILGGGTGELFF. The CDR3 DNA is TGTGCCAGCAGCATACTGGGAGGAGGCACCGGGGAGCTGTTTTTT.

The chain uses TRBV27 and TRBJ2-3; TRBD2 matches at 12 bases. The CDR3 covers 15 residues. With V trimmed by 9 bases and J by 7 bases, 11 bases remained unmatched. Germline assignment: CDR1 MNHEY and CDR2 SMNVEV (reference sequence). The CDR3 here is CASGSLAGGVYTQYF. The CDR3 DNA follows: TGTGCCAGTGGCTCCCTAGCGGGAGGGGTTTATACGCAGTATTTT.

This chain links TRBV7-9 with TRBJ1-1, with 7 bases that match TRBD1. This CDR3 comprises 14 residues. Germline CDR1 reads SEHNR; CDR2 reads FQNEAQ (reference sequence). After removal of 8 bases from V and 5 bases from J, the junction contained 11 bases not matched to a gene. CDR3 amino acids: CASGGGQRITEAFF. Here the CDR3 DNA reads TGTGCCAGCGGAGGGGGCCAGAGGATTACTGAAGCTTTCTTT. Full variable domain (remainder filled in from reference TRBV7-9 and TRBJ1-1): DTGVSQNPRHKITKRGQNVTFRCDPISEHNRLYWYRQTLGQGPEFLTYFQNEAQLEKSRLLSDRFSAERPKGSFSTLEIQRTEQGDSAMYLCASGGGQRITEAFFGQGTRLTVV.

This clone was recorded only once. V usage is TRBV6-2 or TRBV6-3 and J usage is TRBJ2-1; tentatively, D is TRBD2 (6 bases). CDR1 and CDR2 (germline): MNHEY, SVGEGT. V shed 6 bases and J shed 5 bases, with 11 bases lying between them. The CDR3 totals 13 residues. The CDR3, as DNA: TGTGCCAGCAGCCGTGTAGCGGACAATGAGCAGTTCTTC. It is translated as CASSRVADNEQFF.

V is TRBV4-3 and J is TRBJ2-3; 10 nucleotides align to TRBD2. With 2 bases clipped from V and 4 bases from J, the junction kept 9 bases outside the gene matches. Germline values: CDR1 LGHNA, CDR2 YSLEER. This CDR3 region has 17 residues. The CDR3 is CASSQSRASGGSDTQYF. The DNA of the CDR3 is TGCGCCAGCAGCCAAAGTAGAGCTAGCGGGGGCTCAGATACGCAGTATTTT.

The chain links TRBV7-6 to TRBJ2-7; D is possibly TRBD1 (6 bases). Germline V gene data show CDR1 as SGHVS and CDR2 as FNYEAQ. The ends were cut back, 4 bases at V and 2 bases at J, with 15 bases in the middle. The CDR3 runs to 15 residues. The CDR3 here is CASSSLQQGTYEQYF. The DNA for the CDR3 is TGTGCCAGCAGCTCACTCCAACAGGGCACCTACGAGCAGTACTTC.

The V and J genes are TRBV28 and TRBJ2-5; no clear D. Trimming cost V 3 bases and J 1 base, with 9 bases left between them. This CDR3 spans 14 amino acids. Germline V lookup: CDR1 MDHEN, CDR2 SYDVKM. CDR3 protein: CASSLARFQETQYF. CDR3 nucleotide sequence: TGTGCCAGCAGTTTGGCCAGATTCCAAGAGACCCAGTACTTC. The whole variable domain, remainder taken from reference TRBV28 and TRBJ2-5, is DVKVTQSSRYLVKRTGEKVFLECVQDMDHENMFWYRQDPGLGLRLIYFSYDVKMKEKGDIPEGYSVSREKKERFSLILESASTNQTSMYLCASSLARFQETQYFGPGTRLLVL.

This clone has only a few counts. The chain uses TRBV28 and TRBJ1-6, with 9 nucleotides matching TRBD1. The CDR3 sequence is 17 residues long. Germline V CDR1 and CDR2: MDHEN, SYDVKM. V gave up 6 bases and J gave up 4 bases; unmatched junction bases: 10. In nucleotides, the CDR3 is TGTGCCAGCAGCCCCGGACAGGGGCGCTCATATAATTCACCCCTCCACTTT. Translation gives CASSPGQGRSYNSPLHF.

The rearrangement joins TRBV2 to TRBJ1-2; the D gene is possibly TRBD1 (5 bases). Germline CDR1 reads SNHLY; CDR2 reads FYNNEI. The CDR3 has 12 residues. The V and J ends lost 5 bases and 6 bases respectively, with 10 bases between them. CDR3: CASSPGYDGYTF. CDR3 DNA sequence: TGTGCCAGCAGTCCAGGGTATGATGGCTACACCTTC.

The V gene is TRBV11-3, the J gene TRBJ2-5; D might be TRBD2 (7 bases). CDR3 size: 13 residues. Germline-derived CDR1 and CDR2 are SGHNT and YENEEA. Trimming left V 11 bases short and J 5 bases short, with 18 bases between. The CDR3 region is CASSRGGAETQYF. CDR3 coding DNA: TGTGCCTCCTCTCGTGGGGGGGCGGAGACCCAGTACTTC.